This TCR beta chain was sequenced for a study of cytomegalovirus exposure and HLA in healthy donors. Use of 60 Vbeta and 13 Jbeta primers characterized the PCR. Generated by immunoSEQ multiplex PCR, the TCRdb table keeps only in-frame clones and is missing some. This sample yields 35,000 to 50,000 clones, of which around three quarters are seen a single time; more than 1.3% belongs to the top ten. The CDR3 length is 15 residues. Germline assignment: CDR1 MDHEN and CDR2 SYDVKM. Losses at the gene ends were 5 bases for V and 7 bases for J; bases not matched to a gene: 7. The chain has TRBV28 and TRBJ1-4; 10 bases match TRBD1. Sequencing was performed on PBMCs. The TCR originated in a man aged 25-40 years in good health and CMV-seronegative. CDR3 protein: CASSTRDRGREKLFF. CDR3 DNA sequence: TGTGCCAGCAGTACCCGGGACAGGGGCCGTGAAAAACTGTTTTTT.